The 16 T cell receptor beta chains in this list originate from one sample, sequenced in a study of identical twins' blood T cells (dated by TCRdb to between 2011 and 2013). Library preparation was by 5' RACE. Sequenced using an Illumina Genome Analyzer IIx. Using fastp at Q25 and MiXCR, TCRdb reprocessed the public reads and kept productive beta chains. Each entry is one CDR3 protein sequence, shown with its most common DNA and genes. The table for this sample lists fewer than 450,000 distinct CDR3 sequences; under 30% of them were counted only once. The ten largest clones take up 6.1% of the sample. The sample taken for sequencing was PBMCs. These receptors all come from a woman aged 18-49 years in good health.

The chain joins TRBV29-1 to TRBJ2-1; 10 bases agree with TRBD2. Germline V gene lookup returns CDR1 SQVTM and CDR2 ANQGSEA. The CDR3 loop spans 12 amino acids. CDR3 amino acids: CSRTSGPNEQFF. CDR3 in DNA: TGCAGTAGGACTAGCGGTCCCAATGAGCAGTTCTTC.

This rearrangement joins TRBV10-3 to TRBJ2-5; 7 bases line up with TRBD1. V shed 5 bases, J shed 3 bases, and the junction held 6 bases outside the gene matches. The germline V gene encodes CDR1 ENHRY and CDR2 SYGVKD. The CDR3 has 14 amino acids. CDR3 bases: TGTGCCATCAGTCCGGACAGGAATAAAGAGACCCAGTACTTC. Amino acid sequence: CAISPDRNKETQYF.

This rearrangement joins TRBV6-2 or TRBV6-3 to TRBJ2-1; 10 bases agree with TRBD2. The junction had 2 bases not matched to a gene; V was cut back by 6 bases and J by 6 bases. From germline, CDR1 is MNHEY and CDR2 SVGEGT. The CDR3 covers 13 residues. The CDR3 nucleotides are TGTGCCAGCAGGCCTAGCGGGAGCAATGAGCAGTTCTTC. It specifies CASRPSGSNEQFF.

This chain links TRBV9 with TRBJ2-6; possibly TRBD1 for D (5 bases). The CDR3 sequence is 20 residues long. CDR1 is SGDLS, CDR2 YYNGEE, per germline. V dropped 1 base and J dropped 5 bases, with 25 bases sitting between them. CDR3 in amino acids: CASSVTRVTASPSWANVLTF. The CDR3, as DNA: TGTGCCAGCAGCGTAACCCGCGTGACAGCTTCACCGTCTTGGGCCAACGTCCTGACTTTC.

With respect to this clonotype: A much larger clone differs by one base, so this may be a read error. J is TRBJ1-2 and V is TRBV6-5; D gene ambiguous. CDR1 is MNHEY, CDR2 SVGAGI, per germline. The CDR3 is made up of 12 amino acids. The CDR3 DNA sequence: TGTGCCAGCAGTTATATGGGGTATGGCTACGCCTTC. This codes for CASSYMGYGYAF.

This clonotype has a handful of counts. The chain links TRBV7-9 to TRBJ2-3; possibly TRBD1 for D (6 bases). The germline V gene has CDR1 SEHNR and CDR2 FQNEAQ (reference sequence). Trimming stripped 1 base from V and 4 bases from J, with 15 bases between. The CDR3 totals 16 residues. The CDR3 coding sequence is TGTGCCAGCAGCTTAGACACAGGGACGTTTTCAGATACGCAGTATTTT. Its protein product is CASSLDTGTFSDTQYF.

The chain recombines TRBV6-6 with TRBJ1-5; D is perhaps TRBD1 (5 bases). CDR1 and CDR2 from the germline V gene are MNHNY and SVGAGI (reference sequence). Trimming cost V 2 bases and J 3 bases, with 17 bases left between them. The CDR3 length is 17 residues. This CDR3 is CASSYRRSGDFNQPQHF. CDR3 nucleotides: TGTGCCAGCAGTTACAGGCGATCGGGGGACTTCAATCAGCCCCAGCATTTT.

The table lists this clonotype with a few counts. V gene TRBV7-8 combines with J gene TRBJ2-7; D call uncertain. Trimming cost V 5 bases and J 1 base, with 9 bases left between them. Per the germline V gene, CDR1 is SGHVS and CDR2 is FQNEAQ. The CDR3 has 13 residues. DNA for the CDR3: TGTGCCAGCAGCCTTGACACGTCCTACGAGCAGTACTTC. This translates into CASSLDTSYEQYF.

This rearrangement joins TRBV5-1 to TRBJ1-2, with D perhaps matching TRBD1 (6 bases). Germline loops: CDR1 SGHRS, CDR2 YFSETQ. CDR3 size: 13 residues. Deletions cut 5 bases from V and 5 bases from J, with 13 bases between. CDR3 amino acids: CASSQGTAYGYTF. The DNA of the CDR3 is TGCGCCAGCAGTCAGGGGACGGCATATGGCTACACCTTC.

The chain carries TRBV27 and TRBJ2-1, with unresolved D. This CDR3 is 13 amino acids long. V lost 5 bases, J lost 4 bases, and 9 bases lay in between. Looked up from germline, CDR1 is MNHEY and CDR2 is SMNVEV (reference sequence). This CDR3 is CASSRAEYNEQFF. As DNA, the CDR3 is TGTGCCAGCAGTCGGGCAGAGTACAATGAGCAGTTCTTC.

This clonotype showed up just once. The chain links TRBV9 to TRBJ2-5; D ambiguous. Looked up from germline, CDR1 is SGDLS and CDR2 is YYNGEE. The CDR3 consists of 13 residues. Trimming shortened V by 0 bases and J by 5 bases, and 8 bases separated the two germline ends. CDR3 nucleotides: TGTGCCAGCAGCGTAGCAGTGGAGGAGACCCAGTACTTC. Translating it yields CASSVAVEETQYF.

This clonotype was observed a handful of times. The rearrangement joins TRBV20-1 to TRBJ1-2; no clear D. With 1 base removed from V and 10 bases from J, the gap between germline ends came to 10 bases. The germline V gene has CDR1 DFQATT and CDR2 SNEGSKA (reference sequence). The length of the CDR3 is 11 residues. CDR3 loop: CSARGAHSYTF. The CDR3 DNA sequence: TGCAGTGCTAGAGGGGCCCATTCCTACACCTTC.

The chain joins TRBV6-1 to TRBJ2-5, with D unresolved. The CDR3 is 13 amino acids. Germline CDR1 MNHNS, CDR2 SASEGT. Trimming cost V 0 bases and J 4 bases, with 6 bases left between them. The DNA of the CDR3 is TGTGCCAGCAGTGAAGCGCGAGCAGAGACCCAGTACTTC. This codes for CASSEARAETQYF.

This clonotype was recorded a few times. The CDR3 DNA reads as TGCAGCGTTGAAGCCCCGGGCACTGAAGCTTTCTTT. Its translation: CSVEAPGTEAFF. The chain employs TRBV29-1 and TRBJ1-1; D ambiguous. Trimming cost V 1 base and J 4 bases, with 7 bases left between them. CDR1 and CDR2 (germline): SQVTM, ANQGSEA. The CDR3 is 12 residues long. Using reference TRBV29-1 and TRBJ1-1 for the parts outside the CDR3, the full variable domain is SAVISQKPSRDICQRGTSLTIQCQVDSQVTMMFWYRQQPGQSLTLIATANQGSEATYESGFVIDKFPISRPNLTFSTLTVSNMSPEDSSIYLCSVEAPGTEAFFGQGTRLTVV.

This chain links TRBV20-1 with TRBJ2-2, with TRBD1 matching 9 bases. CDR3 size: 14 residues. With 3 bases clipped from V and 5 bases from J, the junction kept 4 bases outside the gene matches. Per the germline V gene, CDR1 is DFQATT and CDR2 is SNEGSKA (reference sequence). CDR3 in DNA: TGCAGTGCTAGCAGACAGGGGGTAACCGGGGAGCTGTTTTTT. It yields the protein CSASRQGVTGELFF.

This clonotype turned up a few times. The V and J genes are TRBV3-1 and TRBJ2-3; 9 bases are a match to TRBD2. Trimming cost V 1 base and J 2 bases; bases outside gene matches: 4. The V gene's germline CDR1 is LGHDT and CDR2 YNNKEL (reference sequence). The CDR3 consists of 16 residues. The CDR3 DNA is TGTGCCAGCAGCCAAGGACTAGCGGAGTTCACAGATACGCAGTATTTT. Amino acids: CASSQGLAEFTDTQYF.